Listed below are T cell receptor beta chains from one sample, sequenced in a study of CD8+CD57+ T cells in acquired aplastic anemia. TCRdb fed the reads into MiXCR, producing one record per CDR3 protein. The sample shows some 92,000 distinct CDR3 sequences, less than 75% of them seen only once. Sequencing used sorted CD4+, CD8+, or CD8+CD57+ T cells (not recorded which) from PBMCs. The receptors here all came from a human donor with aplastic anemia. CDR3s include the opening cysteine and the closing phenylalanine or tryptophan. D genes are given only for firm matches. Not all rows give a size; the values are once, few, many and, for expanded clones, a class.

length: 15
size: .
J: TRBJ2-7
V: TRBV12-3/TRBV12-4
D: .
CDR3: CASSLAGGRGAEQYF
DNA: TGTGCCAGCAGTTTAGCAGGTGGCAGGGGGGCCGAGCAGTACTTC

length: 13
size: .
J: TRBJ1-2
V: TRBV29-1
D: TRBD1
CDR3: CSVEVQGAGGYTF
DNA: TGCAGCGTTGAAGTCCAGGGGGCAGGTGGCTACACCTTC

length: 15
size: few
J: TRBJ2-5
V: TRBV15
D: TRBD2
CDR3: CATSDSGTYQETQYF
DNA: TGTGCCACCAGTGATAGCGGGACGTACCAAGAGACCCAGTACTTC

length: 14
size: .
J: TRBJ2-7
V: TRBV5-1
D: .
CDR3: CASTSDTHSYEQYF
DNA: TGCGCCAGCACCTCAGACACCCATTCCTACGAGCAGTACTTC

length: 13
size: few
J: TRBJ1-2
V: TRBV15
D: .
CDR3: CATSNPGSGGYTF
DNA: TGTGCCACCAGCAATCCCGGGAGCGGAGGCTACACCTTC

length: 14
size: .
J: TRBJ1-6
V: TRBV20-1
D: .
CDR3: CSARDLVRNSPLHF
DNA: TGCAGTGCTAGAGACTTAGTGAGGAATTCACCCCTCCACTTT

length: 12
size: few
J: TRBJ2-7
V: TRBV29-1
D: .
CDR3: CSVDTGNYEQYF
DNA: TGCAGCGTTGATACTGGGAACTACGAGCAGTACTTC

length: 14
size: once
J: TRBJ1-5
V: TRBV20-1
D: TRBD1
CDR3: CSARVSGGGQPQHF
DNA: TGCAGTGCTAGAGTGTCAGGGGGGGGTCAGCCCCAGCATTTT

length: 13
size: .
J: TRBJ1-1
V: TRBV20-1
D: .
CDR3: CSARRAGMPEAFF
DNA: TGCAGTGCTCGAAGAGCGGGAATGCCTGAAGCTTTCTTT

length: 11
size: .
J: TRBJ2-7
V: TRBV7-2
D: .
CDR3: CASSAIGLQYF
DNA: TGTGCCAGCAGCGCAATCGGGTTGCAGTACTTC

length: 17
size: many
J: TRBJ2-2
V: TRBV10-3
D: TRBD1
CDR3: CAISNFPGQENTGELFF
DNA: TGTGCCATCAGTAACTTCCCGGGACAGGAGAACACCGGGGAGCTGTTTTTT

length: 12
size: .
J: TRBJ1-1
V: TRBV29-1
D: .
CDR3: CSVLLWNTEAFF
DNA: TGCAGCGTTTTGTTGTGGAACACTGAAGCTTTCTTT

length: 14
size: many
J: TRBJ1-2
V: TRBV27
D: .
CDR3: CASSSLAGYNGYTF
DNA: TGTGCCAGCAGTAGCCTTGCGGGGTACAATGGCTACACCTTC

length: 15
size: .
J: TRBJ1-4
V: TRBV25-1
D: TRBD1
CDR3: CASSEGQVSNEKLFF
DNA: TGTGCCAGCAGTGAGGGACAGGTCTCTAATGAAAAACTGTTTTTT

length: 16
size: .
J: TRBJ2-3
V: TRBV10-3
D: .
CDR3: CAISVDRGVSTDTQYF
DNA: TGTGCCATCAGTGTGGACCGGGGCGTTAGCACAGATACGCAGTATTTT

length: 14
size: once
J: TRBJ2-7
V: TRBV24-1
D: TRBD2
CDR3: CARAGGRETYEQYF
DNA: TGTGCCCGGGCGGGGGGAAGGGAGACCTACGAGCAGTACTTC

length: 16
size: .
J: TRBJ2-7
V: TRBV7-8
D: .
CDR3: CASSLALGRESYEQYF
DNA: TGTGCCAGCAGCTTAGCGCTCGGCAGGGAGTCGTACGAGCAGTACTTC

length: 12
size: .
J: TRBJ1-2
V: TRBV27
D: TRBD1
CDR3: CASRTGGAGYTF
DNA: TGTGCCAGCAGAACAGGGGGCGCTGGCTACACCTTC

length: 13
size: .
J: TRBJ1-1
V: TRBV29-1
D: .
CDR3: CSVVGHLNTEAFF
DNA: TGCAGCGTTGTAGGCCATCTGAACACTGAAGCTTTCTTT

length: 15
size: .
J: TRBJ1-1
V: TRBV30
D: .
CDR3: CAWSVEYSDVAEAFF
DNA: TGTGCCTGGAGTGTCGAATACAGTGATGTCGCTGAAGCTTTCTTT

length: 14
size: .
J: TRBJ1-1
V: TRBV4-2
D: .
CDR3: CASSQEQSRTEAFF
DNA: TGTGCCAGCAGCCAAGAACAGAGTAGGACTGAAGCTTTCTTT

length: 14
size: .
J: TRBJ2-7
V: TRBV29-1
D: .
CDR3: CSVERGSLFYEQYF
DNA: TGCAGCGTTGAGAGGGGGTCCCTCTTCTACGAGCAGTACTTC

length: 13
size: .
J: TRBJ2-7
V: TRBV2
D: .
CDR3: CASRRDHPGEQYF
DNA: TGTGCCAGCAGGCGGGACCACCCGGGCGAGCAGTACTTC

length: 14
size: .
J: TRBJ2-7
V: TRBV7-9
D: TRBD1
CDR3: CASSTGQGSDEQYF
DNA: TGTGCCAGCAGCACGGGACAGGGGAGCGACGAGCAGTACTTC

length: 15
size: once
J: TRBJ2-5
V: TRBV28
D: .
CDR3: CASSTATGEGETQYF
DNA: TGTGCCAGCAGTACGGCCACAGGGGAGGGGGAGACCCAGTACTTC

length: 13
size: .
J: TRBJ1-4
V: TRBV7-8
D: .
CDR3: CASSVREDEKLFF
DNA: TGTGCCAGCAGCGTCAGGGAGGATGAAAAACTGTTTTTT

length: 15
size: .
J: TRBJ2-3
V: TRBV24-1
D: .
CDR3: CATSGSRGSTDTQYF
DNA: TGTGCCACCTCAGGGAGCAGGGGATCCACAGATACGCAGTATTTT

length: 14
size: few
J: TRBJ2-2
V: TRBV19
D: .
CDR3: CASRRDGNTGELFF
DNA: TGTGCCAGTAGACGGGACGGAAACACCGGGGAGCTGTTTTTT

length: 13
size: .
J: TRBJ1-2
V: TRBV29-1
D: .
CDR3: CSVDIGVPYGYTF
DNA: TGCAGCGTTGATATCGGGGTACCGTATGGCTACACCTTC

length: 14
size: .
J: TRBJ1-3
V: TRBV7-2
D: .
CDR3: CASSTAGAGNTIYF
DNA: TGTGCCAGCAGCACAGCAGGGGCTGGAAACACCATATATTTT

length: 15
size: .
J: TRBJ2-3
V: TRBV24-1
D: .
CDR3: CATSDWGTGADTRYF
DNA: .

length: 14
size: many
J: TRBJ2-1
V: TRBV15
D: .
CDR3: CATSPRDSYNEQFF
DNA: TGTGCCACCAGCCCCCGGGACTCTTACAATGAGCAGTTCTTC

length: 18
size: .
J: TRBJ1-5
V: TRBV19
D: TRBD1
CDR3: CASSKREMTGTRWQPQHF
DNA: TGTGCCAGTAGTAAAAGAGAGATGACAGGGACGAGGTGGCAGCCCCAGCATTTT

length: 14
size: .
J: TRBJ1-1
V: TRBV15
D: .
CDR3: CATSRADKITEAFF
DNA: TGTGCCACCAGCAGAGCGGACAAGATCACTGAAGCTTTCTTT

length: 13
size: .
J: TRBJ1-6
V: TRBV10-3
D: .
CDR3: CAISGGGQPPLHF
DNA: TGTGCCATCAGTGGCGGGGGGCAACCACCCCTCCACTTT

length: 13
size: .
J: TRBJ2-3
V: TRBV10-3
D: .
CDR3: CAISEGQANTQYF
DNA: TGTGCCATCAGTGAAGGGCAAGCTAATACGCAGTATTTT

length: 14
size: many
J: TRBJ1-1
V: TRBV5-5
D: .
CDR3: CASSLDTGNTEAFF
DNA: TGTGCCAGCAGCTTGGATACAGGGAACACTGAAGCTTTCTTT

length: 14
size: .
J: TRBJ2-7
V: TRBV12-3/TRBV12-4
D: .
CDR3: CASSLGDTDYEQYF
DNA: TGTGCCAGCAGTTTAGGTGACACCGACTACGAGCAGTACTTC

length: 14
size: once
J: TRBJ1-2
V: TRBV24-1
D: TRBD1
CDR3: CATSDPGQGWEYHF
DNA: TGTGCCACCAGTGACCCTGGACAGGGGTGGGAATATCACTTC

length: 17
size: .
J: TRBJ2-3
V: TRBV25-1
D: .
CDR3: CASGAGLGGGAGDTQYF
DNA: TGTGCCAGCGGGGCGGGGTTAGGGGGGGGGGCGGGAGATACGCAGTATTTT

length: 11
size: .
J: TRBJ1-1
V: TRBV29-1
D: .
CDR3: CSVDSVREAFF
DNA: TGCAGCGTTGATTCCGTTCGGGAAGCTTTCTTT

length: 11
size: .
J: TRBJ1-4
V: TRBV29-1
D: .
CDR3: CSVWANEKLFF
DNA: TGCAGCGTTTGGGCTAATGAAAAACTGTTTTTT

length: 15
size: .
J: TRBJ2-3
V: TRBV5-4
D: TRBD2
CDR3: CASSSRLASTDTQYF
DNA: TGTGCCAGCAGCTCCCGACTAGCTAGCACAGATACGCAGTATTTT

length: 13
size: .
J: TRBJ1-6
V: TRBV2
D: .
CDR3: CASTLGVGGLFHF
DNA: TGTGCCAGCACCCTAGGAGTCGGGGGCCTCTTCCACTTT

length: 14
size: .
J: TRBJ2-1
V: TRBV20-1
D: TRBD2
CDR3: CSADGLAGNNEQFF
DNA: TGCAGTGCTGACGGGTTAGCGGGGAACAATGAGCAGTTCTTC

length: 14
size: few
J: TRBJ2-7
V: TRBV20-1
D: .
CDR3: CSASSGTEAGEQYF
DNA: TGCAGTGCTAGTTCCGGGACCGAGGCGGGGGAGCAGTACTTC